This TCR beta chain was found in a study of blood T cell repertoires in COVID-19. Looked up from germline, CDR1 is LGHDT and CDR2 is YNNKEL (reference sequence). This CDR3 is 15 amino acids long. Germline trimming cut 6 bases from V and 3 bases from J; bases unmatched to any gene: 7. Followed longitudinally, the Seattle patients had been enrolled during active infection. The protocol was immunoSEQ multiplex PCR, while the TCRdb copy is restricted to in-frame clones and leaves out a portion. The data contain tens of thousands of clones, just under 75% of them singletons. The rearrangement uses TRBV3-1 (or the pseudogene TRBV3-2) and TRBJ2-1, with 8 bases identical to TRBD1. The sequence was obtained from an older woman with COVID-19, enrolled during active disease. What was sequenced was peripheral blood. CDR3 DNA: TGTGCCAGCAGTCCAGACAGGGGCGACTACAATGAGCAGTTCTTC. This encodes CASSPDRGDYNEQFF.